This T cell receptor (beta chain) comes out of a study of OX40 agonist ivuxolimab in advanced cancers. The repertoire was sequenced with immunoSEQ multiplex PCR; TCRdb's copy has only in-frame clones and lacks some. The table includes some 110,000 clones, 90% detected once. CDR3 length: 11 amino acids. The germline gives CDR1 DFQATT, CDR2 SNEGSKA (reference sequence). Germline trimming cut 8 bases from V and 5 bases from J; bases unmatched to any gene: 5. The source material was CD4+ or CD8+ T cells sorted from blood, sampled in a trial of the OX40 agonist ivuxolimab. V and J are TRBV20-1 and TRBJ1-2; 7 nucleotides line up with TRBD1. The sequence derives from an adult with an advanced solid tumor such as melanoma, head and neck, liver or kidney cancer. The CDR3 spells CSRTGDYGYTF. The CDR3 DNA follows: TGCAGTAGGACAGGCGATTATGGCTACACCTTC.